Below, 25 T cell receptor beta chains from the same sample are listed, as sequenced in a study of blood T cell repertoires in COVID-19. Profiled with immunoSEQ multiplex PCR; TCRdb holds only in-frame clones, not every one. This table has a few hundred thousand clones, more than 75% appearing once. The sample consisted of PBMCs or T cells enriched from blood (not recorded which). The receptors derive from a woman between 50 and 59 years old who had been exposed to COVID-19.

The rearrangement links TRBV28 to TRBJ1-5; D not resolved. The length of the CDR3 is 13 residues. Trimming left V 3 bases short and J 5 bases short, with 8 bases between. CDR1 MDHEN and CDR2 SYDVKM come from the germline V gene. The CDR3 spells CASSLDRDQPQHF. The CDR3 nucleotides are TGTGCCAGCAGTTTGGATCGGGATCAGCCCCAGCATTTT.

The chain couples TRBV2 to TRBJ1-3; 8 nucleotides line up with TRBD1. The germline gives CDR1 SNHLY, CDR2 FYNNEI. The CDR3 has 15 amino acids. With V trimmed by 6 bases and J by 2 bases, 6 bases remained unmatched. The chain's CDR3 is CASSVQGATGNTIYF. For the CDR3, the DNA is TGTGCCAGCAGCGTTCAGGGGGCGACTGGAAACACCATATATTTT.

This chain links TRBV2 with TRBJ2-7; a weak D match, TRBD2 (6 bases). Germline CDR1 reads SNHLY; CDR2 reads FYNNEI. This CDR3 comprises 19 residues. The V end was cut by 5 bases, the J end by 0 bases, with 26 bases between. For the CDR3, the DNA is TGTGCCAGCAGTATCCGGACCGGGACTGTCGCCCTCCTCTCCTACGAGCAGTACTTC. Translation gives CASSIRTGTVALLSYEQYF.

The rearrangement joins TRBV4-3 to TRBJ1-5; TRBD1 might be the D (5 bases). The CDR3 runs 14 residues. The V gene lost 1 base and the J gene lost 5 bases, with 9 bases spanning the gap. Germline V CDR1 and CDR2: LGHNA, YSLEER. The chain's CDR3 is CASSQGQSYQPQHF. As DNA, the CDR3 is TGCGCCAGCAGCCAAGGACAGTCCTATCAGCCCCAGCATTTT.

The genes are TRBV18 and TRBJ1-1; D unclear. Germline CDR1 reads KGHSH; CDR2 reads LQKENI. The CDR3 covers 14 residues. V dropped 0 bases and J dropped 3 bases, with 8 bases sitting between them. Written as DNA, the CDR3 is TGTGCCAGCTCACCACCGCGCGGGGACACTGAAGCTTTCTTT. Its translation is CASSPPRGDTEAFF.

The chain uses TRBV24-1 and TRBJ1-5; D not resolved. Germline CDR1 is KGHDR and CDR2 is SFDVKD. This CDR3 has 12 amino acids. Between the trimmed V and J ends, which lost 12 bases and 9 bases, there was a span of 17 bases. CDR3: CASEGDVGPQHF. CDR3 sequence (DNA): TGTGCCTCCGAGGGAGATGTCGGGCCCCAGCATTTT.

In this sample, this clone turned up once. The chain combines TRBV7-7 with TRBJ1-5; 9 positions match TRBD1. The CDR3 contains 13 residues. The V gene end was trimmed by 4 bases and the J gene end by 7 bases; junction bases not matched to a gene: 2. The germline V gene has CDR1 SSHAT and CDR2 FNYEAQ (reference sequence). As DNA, the CDR3 is TGTGCCAGCAGCTGGGACAGGGAGCAGCCCCAGCATTTT. Its translation: CASSWDREQPQHF.

The chain recombines TRBV5-1 with TRBJ1-1, with 7 nucleotides matching TRBD1. This CDR3 has 16 amino acids. Trimming at V came to 0 bases and at J to 2 bases, leaving 7 bases not matched to a gene. Germline V CDR1 and CDR2: SGHRS, YFSETQ. The CDR3 is CASSLAGDSVNTEAFF. As DNA, the CDR3 is TGCGCCAGCAGCTTGGCGGGGGACAGCGTCAACACTGAAGCTTTCTTT.

The chain carries TRBV2 and TRBJ1-2; D gene unclear. V was trimmed by 4 bases and J by 3 bases, leaving 12 bases between them. This CDR3 region has 14 residues. From germline, CDR1 is SNHLY and CDR2 FYNNEI. CDR3 loop: CASSVSRTDYGYTF. CDR3 in DNA: TGTGCCAGCAGTGTCTCCCGAACGGACTATGGCTACACCTTC.

In nucleotides, the CDR3 is TGTGCCAGCAGCCAAGATCGAATGTCTCCTAACGAGCAGTACTTC. It yields the protein CASSQDRMSPNEQYF. The chain links TRBV3-1 (or the pseudogene TRBV3-2) to TRBJ2-7; no firm D call. Germline V gene sequence: CDR1 LGHDT, CDR2 YNNKEL (reference sequence). This CDR3 comprises 15 residues. The germline V and J ends were trimmed by 0 bases and 5 bases, with 14 bases remaining between them.

In its sample, this clone was seen once. This chain joins TRBV7-9 and TRBJ2-3, with 7 positions matching TRBD1. The germline V gene has CDR1 SEHNR and CDR2 FQNEAQ (reference sequence). This CDR3 is built from 16 residues. The junction had 11 bases not matched to a gene; V was cut back by 6 bases and J by 2 bases. CDR3 region: CASSFRQGSSTDTQYF. CDR3 coding DNA: TGTGCCAGCAGTTTCAGACAGGGTTCCTCCACAGATACGCAGTATTTT.

This chain joins TRBV7-2 and TRBJ2-5; D may be TRBD2 (7 bases). V lost 10 bases to trimming and J lost 6 bases, with 21 bases between them. CDR1 and CDR2 from the germline V gene are SGHTA and FQGNSA. The length of the CDR3 is 14 residues. DNA of the CDR3: TGTGCCACCGGCCCACTAGGGGGGGGACAGACCCAGTACTTC. This translates into CATGPLGGGQTQYF.

V is TRBV6-2 or TRBV6-3 and J is TRBJ2-5; tentative D call: TRBD1 (5 bases). CDR1 and CDR2 from the germline V gene are MNHEY and SVGEGT. The V and J ends lost 2 bases and 4 bases respectively, with 11 bases between them. The CDR3 spans 14 residues. CDR3 sequence reads: CASSYVQGSETQYF. The CDR3 bases are TGTGCCAGCAGTTACGTTCAGGGTTCAGAGACCCAGTACTTC.

The chain has TRBV18 and TRBJ1-6; D gene uncertain. Germline V gene data show CDR1 as KGHSH and CDR2 as LQKENI. This CDR3 has 14 residues. Trimming cost V 1 base and J 8 bases, with 9 bases left between them. This CDR3 is CASSPREGDSPLHF. CDR3 DNA: TGTGCCAGCTCACCACGGGAGGGAGATTCACCCCTCCACTTT.

The V and J genes are TRBV3-1 (or the pseudogene TRBV3-2) and TRBJ2-3; 15 positions match TRBD2. The V gene's germline CDR1 is LGHDT and CDR2 YNNKEL (reference sequence). With V trimmed by 2 bases and J by 5 bases, 5 bases remained unmatched. The CDR3 loop spans 17 amino acids. CDR3 in DNA: TGTGCCAGCAGCCAAATCGGACTAGCGGGGGGGCAAGATACGCAGTATTTT. Its protein is CASSQIGLAGGQDTQYF.

The chain carries TRBV4-1 and TRBJ2-1, with D unresolved. The CDR3 is 16 amino acids. CDR1 is MGHRA, CDR2 YSYEKL, per germline. V was clipped by 1 base and J by 0 bases, with 10 bases between them. CDR3 in amino acids: CASSQVDIVSYNEQFF. The CDR3 coding sequence is TGCGCCAGCAGCCAAGTCGACATCGTCTCCTACAATGAGCAGTTCTTC.

This clone was seen a single time. The rearrangement links TRBV7-9 to TRBJ2-7, with D possibly TRBD2 on 5 matching bases. The V gene lost 6 bases and the J gene lost 1 base, with 16 bases spanning the gap. Germline CDR1 SEHNR, CDR2 FQNEAQ (reference sequence). The CDR3 has 15 amino acids. CDR3 residues: CASRQAPGESYEQYF. CDR3 DNA: TGTGCCAGCAGACAAGCTCCTGGGGAGTCCTACGAGCAGTACTTC.

J is TRBJ2-7 and V is TRBV2, with TRBD1 identical over 9 bases. This CDR3 comprises 13 residues. Germline V gene lookup returns CDR1 SNHLY and CDR2 FYNNEI. The junction had 8 bases not matched to a gene; V was cut back by 7 bases and J by 7 bases. The CDR3 spells CASKGQGNREQYF. Here the CDR3 DNA reads TGTGCCAGCAAGGGACAGGGCAACAGGGAGCAGTACTTC.

The CDR3 sequence: CASSLRQGLVGANVLTF. CDR3 bases: TGTGCCAGCTCATTAAGGCAGGGGCTAGTGGGGGCCAACGTCCTGACTTTC. The chain joins TRBV18 to TRBJ2-6, with D perhaps TRBD1 (6 bases). Germline V CDR1 and CDR2: KGHSH, LQKENI. The length of the CDR3 is 17 residues. V lost 5 bases and J lost 4, with 18 bases in between.

J is TRBJ1-1 and V is TRBV19, with 8 nucleotides matching TRBD1. The CDR3 covers 14 residues. Looked up from germline, CDR1 is LNHDA and CDR2 is SQIVND (reference sequence). Germline trimming cut 6 bases from V and 0 bases from J; bases unmatched to any gene: 3. The DNA of the CDR3 is TGTGCCAGTAGGAGGGACAGGATGAACACTGAAGCTTTCTTT. Residues: CASRRDRMNTEAFF.

This rearrangement joins TRBV5-1 to TRBJ2-2; TRBD2 agrees at 9 bases. From germline, CDR1 is SGHRS and CDR2 YFSETQ. Trimming at V came to 3 bases and at J to 2 bases, leaving 8 bases not matched to a gene. This CDR3 is built from 17 residues. CDR3 in DNA: TGCGCCAGCAGCTGGTCCCCAGCGGGGGGAAACACCGGGGAGCTGTTTTTT. Translating it yields CASSWSPAGGNTGELFF.

The rearrangement links TRBV6-5 to TRBJ2-7, with TRBD1 as a possible D gene (6 bases). Trimming pared 8 bases from V and 0 bases from J, leaving 14 bases between. Germline V gives CDR1 MNHEY, CDR2 SVGAGI. This CDR3 spans 14 amino acids. As DNA, the CDR3 is TGTGCCAGCGAAAGGGACAAGAGCTCCTACGAGCAGTACTTC. Translation gives CASERDKSSYEQYF.

This clone has just a few counts. The V call is TRBV12-3 or TRBV12-4, the J call TRBJ2-3; TRBD1 might be the D (6 bases). Trimming removed 6 bases from V and 10 bases from J, with 17 bases in between. The CDR3 is 13 residues long. CDR3 in DNA: TGTGCCAGCAGCCCTGACAGGTCCCGGGCGCAGTATTTT. Its protein is CASSPDRSRAQYF.

In this sample, this clone turned up once. The rearrangement links TRBV7-2 to TRBJ2-4; 10 bases match TRBD1. The germline V gene has CDR1 SGHTA and CDR2 FQGNSA. The CDR3 consists of 11 residues. The ends lost 10 bases at V and 8 bases at J; junction bases unmatched: 2. The CDR3 nucleotides read TGTGCCACCGGACAGGGGGACATTCAGTACTTC. Amino acids: CATGQGDIQYF.

This chain joins TRBV2 and TRBJ1-5, with D unresolved. The CDR3 has 15 residues. Germline V lookup: CDR1 SNHLY, CDR2 FYNNEI. Deletions cut 1 base from V and 3 bases from J, with 10 bases between. The CDR3 here is CASSEEPGDNQPQHF. The CDR3 coding sequence is TGTGCCAGCAGTGAAGAGCCGGGAGACAATCAGCCCCAGCATTTT.